This T cell receptor beta chain stems from a study of blood T cell repertoires in COVID-19. Study-level information: Sample material is recorded as cDNA or gDNA derived from T cells, B-cell-depleted T cells, or PBMCs.

Original processing notes: Nucleated cell counts were estimated from reference gene primer amplification. Libraries were prepared by immunoSEQ multiplex PCR; TCRdb keeps only in-frame clonotypes and omits some of them. Clone size and V and J calls were adopted from that table, with D and trimming inferred from the DNA. Found here are about 80,000 clones, 65% to 90% of them singletons; the top ten hold roughly 9.3%. V lost 1 base and J 4 bases, leaving 13 bases between the germline ends. This CDR3 comprises 16 residues. Germline V gene data show CDR1 as MNHNS and CDR2 as SASEGT. The source is a man aged 50 to 60 with COVID-19, enrolled during active disease. The sequencing input was peripheral blood. The rearrangement joins TRBV6-1 to TRBJ2-2, with D possibly being TRBD1 (6 bases). The CDR3 coding sequence is TGTGCCAGCAGTGAAGTCCCAGGGGCTCCCACCGGGGAGCTGTTTTTT. The encoded protein is CASSEVPGAPTGELFF.